There are a few counts of the clone carrying this T cell receptor beta chain. Antigen unknown. This specimen belongs to a study of cytomegalovirus exposure and HLA in healthy donors. Study results and caveats: A subsequent analysis found that TCR clusters from the first cohort also tended to co-occur in the 90 to 150 validation repertoires, with 94% of cluster scores above 0. The authors enumerated 150 to 200 TCR beta chains as linked to cytomegalovirus. The classifier reportedly diagnosed cytomegalovirus status with high sensitivity and specificity.

Trimming took 2 bases from V and 0 from J; bases not matched to a gene: 7. Germline lookup yields CDR1 PRHDT and CDR2 FYEKMQ (reference sequence). The CDR3 has 16 amino acids. This table comes from immunoSEQ multiplex PCR, and its TCRdb copy is limited to in-frame clones, with some not included. This sample yields around 200,000 clones, of which about 81% are seen a single time; around 1.2% belongs to the top ten. The sample comprised PBMCs. The TCR comes from a woman aged 25 to 39 in good health and CMV-seronegative. The gene calls are TRBV13 and TRBJ2-7; 7 nucleotides align to TRBD1. CDR3 DNA: TGTGCCAGCAGCTTAAACCGAGGGACAGTCTCCTACGAGCAGTACTTC. Its translation: CASSLNRGTVSYEQYF.